The sample holds many counts of the clone carrying this T cell receptor beta chain. The data are from a study of identical twins. TCRdb called the 5' RACE reads again in MiXCR, with one record for every CDR3 protein. The table shows just over 500,000 distinct CDR3 sequences, with under 25% occurring only once. Germline CDR1 is SGHRS and CDR2 is YFSETQ. V lost 0 bases, J lost 2 bases, and 8 bases lay in between. This CDR3 has 14 amino acids. These data are also associated with another study on T cells expressing NK-cell markers. That source adds: These clonotypes also led the CD3+CD56-NKG2C+ fraction in a few donors.

The genes are TRBV5-1 and TRBJ1-1, with a tentative D call TRBD1 (5 bases). Sequenced material: CD4+ T cells sorted from blood. The receptor's source is a young woman in good health. CDR3 coding DNA: TGCGCCAGCAGCTTGGACAGGAGAAACACTGAAGCTTTCTTT. This sequence encodes CASSLDRRNTEAFF.